Following are 5 T cell receptor beta chains from one sample sequenced in a study of cytomegalovirus exposure and HLA in healthy donors. In the PCR, 60 Vbeta and 13 Jbeta primers were used. The data were produced by immunoSEQ multiplex PCR, yet TCRdb's version contains in-frame clones alone and is incomplete. This table has some 100,000 clones, around 80% appearing once. Input material: PBMCs. Receptors were obtained from a young woman in good health and CMV-seronegative.

This rearrangement joins TRBV19 to TRBJ1-5, with 7 bases fitting TRBD1. Germline-derived CDR1 and CDR2 are LNHDA and SQIVND (reference sequence). The length of the CDR3 is 15 residues. V shed 7 bases, J shed 0 bases, and the junction held 6 bases outside the gene matches. CDR3 amino acids: CASNLDRSSNQPQHF. CDR3 nucleotides: TGTGCCAGTAACTTGGACAGGAGTAGCAATCAGCCCCAGCATTTT.

The V call is TRBV5-1, the J call TRBJ2-7, with 9 bases identical to TRBD1. The CDR3 loop spans 15 amino acids. From germline, CDR1 is SGHRS and CDR2 YFSETQ. The V segment lost 0 bases and the J segment 3 bases; nucleotides outside the gene matches: 4. CDR3 sequence: CASSLAPGQGYEQYF. CDR3 nucleotide sequence: TGCGCCAGCAGCTTGGCCCCGGGACAGGGCTACGAGCAGTACTTC.

The count of this clone is one. The rearrangement uses TRBV5-1 and TRBJ1-1, with TRBD1 as a possible D gene (5 bases). The CDR3 consists of 14 residues. Trimming shortened V by 0 bases and J by 5 bases, and 11 bases separated the two germline ends. Germline V CDR1 and CDR2: SGHRS, YFSETQ. The CDR3 protein is CASSLAPGNTEAFF. The CDR3 DNA follows: TGCGCCAGCAGCTTGGCCCCAGGGAATACTGAAGCTTTCTTT.

The gene calls are TRBV28 and TRBJ1-2; TRBD1 agrees at 7 bases. V lost 4 bases and J lost 4; bases outside the gene matches: 6. From germline, CDR1 is MDHEN and CDR2 SYDVKM. The CDR3 sequence is 14 residues long. The CDR3 loop reads CASSSSDRSYGYTF. The CDR3 DNA follows: TGTGCCAGCAGTTCATCGGACAGGAGCTATGGCTACACCTTC.

The CDR3 nucleotides are TGTGCCAGCAGTAGGAGGCGGGCCGGGCATGAGCAGTTCTTC. Translation: CASSRRRAGHEQFF. This chain joins TRBV6-5 and TRBJ2-1, with a tentative D call TRBD2 (5 bases). CDR1 and CDR2 (germline): MNHEY, SVGAGI. The CDR3 extends over 14 amino acids. The V and J ends lost 5 bases and 8 bases respectively, with 16 bases between them.